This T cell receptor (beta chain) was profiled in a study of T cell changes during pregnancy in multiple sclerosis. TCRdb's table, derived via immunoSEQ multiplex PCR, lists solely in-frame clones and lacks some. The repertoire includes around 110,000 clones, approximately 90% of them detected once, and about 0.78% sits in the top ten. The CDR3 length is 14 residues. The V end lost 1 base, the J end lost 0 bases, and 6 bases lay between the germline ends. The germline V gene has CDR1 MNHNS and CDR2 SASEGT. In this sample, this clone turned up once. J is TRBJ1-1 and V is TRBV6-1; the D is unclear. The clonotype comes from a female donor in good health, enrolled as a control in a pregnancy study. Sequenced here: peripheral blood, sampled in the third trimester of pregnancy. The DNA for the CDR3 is TGTGCCAGCAGTGAAGGCACTCTGAACACTGAAGCTTTCTTT. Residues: CASSEGTLNTEAFF.